These 10 T cell receptor beta chains share one sample of origin, sequenced in a study of T cell responses to AZD1222 COVID-19 vaccine. Method: immunoSEQ multiplex PCR; TCRdb's copy keeps in-frame clones and lacks some. The sample holds about 110,000 clones, around nine tenths seen once. The source was peripheral blood, collected on day 0 of AZD1222 vaccination. The source is an adult in good health.

This clone is a singleton in its sample. This chain uses TRBV9 with TRBJ1-1, with a possible D match to TRBD1 (6 bases). The CDR3 has 15 residues. In germline, CDR1 is SGDLS, CDR2 YYNGEE. The germline V and J ends were trimmed by 3 bases and 5 bases, with 17 bases remaining between them. CDR3 in amino acids: CASSAAVGGLTEAFF. The CDR3 DNA reads as TGTGCCAGCAGCGCCGCGGTGGGGGGCTTGACTGAAGCTTTCTTT. Looking up the rest from reference TRBV9 and TRBJ1-1 gives the full variable domain: DSGVTQTPKHLITATGQRVTLRCSPRSGDLSVYWYQQSLDQGLQFLIQYYNGEERAKGNILERFSAQQFPDLHSELNLSSLELGDSALYFCASSAAVGGLTEAFFGQGTRLTVV.

J is TRBJ2-3 and V is TRBV12-3 or TRBV12-4; maybe TRBD1 (5 bases). Trimming took off 6 bases at V and 9 bases at J, with 10 bases between the two ends. This CDR3 is built from 11 residues. The CDR3 reads CASSGRETQYF. The CDR3 bases are TGTGCCAGCAGCGGCAGGGAAACGCAGTATTTT.

This clone was observed once. The V and J genes are TRBV6-5 and TRBJ2-7; TRBD2 agrees at 7 bases. The CDR3 covers 14 residues. The germline V gene encodes CDR1 MNHEY and CDR2 SVGAGI. V was pared by 6 bases and J by 1 base, with 6 bases of the junction left unmatched. The CDR3 loop reads CASRKAGESYEQYF. CDR3 nucleotides: TGTGCCAGCAGGAAGGCGGGGGAGTCCTACGAGCAGTACTTC.

This chain uses TRBV7-6 with TRBJ2-1; D possibly corresponds to TRBD2 (6 bases). CDR1 is SGHVS, CDR2 FNYEAQ, per germline. The CDR3 is 12 residues long. Trimming stripped 5 bases from V and 8 bases from J, with 10 bases between. CDR3 DNA sequence: TGTGCCAGCAGCCTCCCGGGGGATGAGCAGTTCTTC. This codes for CASSLPGDEQFF. The complete variable domain, with remaining parts taken from reference TRBV7-6 and TRBJ2-1, reads GAGVSQSPRYKVTKRGQDVALRCDPISGHVSLYWYRQALGQGPEFLTYFNYEAQQDKSGLPNDRFSAERPEGSISTLTIQRTEQRDSAMYRCASSLPGDEQFFGPGTRLTVL.

V is TRBV25-1 and J is TRBJ2-7; 8 bases match TRBD2. The CDR3 spans 15 residues. V gave up 2 bases and J gave up 0 bases; unmatched junction bases: 3. Germline CDR1 is MGHDK and CDR2 is SYGVNS. CDR3 region: CASSEDSGSSYEQYF. The CDR3 DNA follows: TGTGCCAGCAGTGAAGACAGCGGGAGCTCCTACGAGCAGTACTTC.

This chain uses TRBV18 with TRBJ2-7; 7 nucleotides align to TRBD2. In germline, CDR1 is KGHSH, CDR2 LQKENI. J gave up 5 bases and V 3 bases, and 10 bases lay outside the gene matches. This CDR3 has 15 amino acids. The CDR3 DNA reads as TGTGCCAGCTCACCTTCGAACGGGGGGATCAACGAGCAGTACTTC. Its protein product is CASSPSNGGINEQYF.

The J gene is TRBJ2-7, the V gene TRBV6-5, with TRBD1 as a possible D gene (5 bases). Trimming cost V 0 bases and J 2 bases, with 14 bases left between them. CDR3 size: 16 residues. Germline values: CDR1 MNHEY, CDR2 SVGAGI. The CDR3 region has the DNA TGTGCCAGCAGTTACTCGTCTGGGGCCTCTACCTACGAGCAGTACTTC. Protein product: CASSYSSGASTYEQYF.

V usage is TRBV7-2 and J usage is TRBJ2-2, with D possibly matching TRBD2 (7 bases). Germline CDR1 reads SGHTA; CDR2 reads FQGNSA. The CDR3 extends over 14 amino acids. The ends were cut back, 2 bases at V and 7 bases at J, with 11 bases in the middle. The DNA for the CDR3 is TGTGCCAGCAGCTTAAGGGGGAGGGTCGGGGAGCTGTTTTTT. Its protein product is CASSLRGRVGELFF.

The genes are TRBV14 and TRBJ1-1; no definite D call. V was trimmed by 0 bases and J by 3 bases, leaving 5 bases between them. This CDR3 is built from 13 residues. Looked up from germline, CDR1 is SGHDN and CDR2 is FVKESK. The CDR3 is CASSQDVYTEAFF. As DNA, the CDR3 is TGTGCCAGCAGCCAAGACGTCTACACTGAAGCTTTCTTT.

This clone was seen more than once but under ten times. The chain carries TRBV2 and TRBJ2-2, with D tentatively TRBD1 or TRBD2 (5 bases each). Trimming left V 4 bases short and J 6 bases short, with 15 bases between. The V gene's germline CDR1 is SNHLY and CDR2 FYNNEI. The CDR3 contains 15 residues. The CDR3, as DNA: TGTGCCAGCAGTGGGTTGGCAGGGACGTCCGGGGAGCTGTTTTTT. Translating gives CASSGLAGTSGELFF. Combining the CDR3 with reference TRBV2 and TRBJ2-2 gives the whole variable domain EPEVTQTPSHQVTQMGQEVILRCVPISNHLYFYWYRQILGQKVEFLVSFYNNEISEKSEIFDDQFSVERPDGSNFTLKIRSTKLEDSAMYFCASSGLAGTSGELFFGEGSRLTVL.